The 5 T cell receptor beta chains below were found in one sample sequenced in a study of blood T cell repertoires in COVID-19. Profiled with immunoSEQ multiplex PCR; TCRdb holds only in-frame clones, not every one. The sample contains under 300,000 clones, approximately 86% of which appear only once. The source material was PBMCs or T cells enriched from blood (not recorded which). These TCRs come from a woman younger than 45 with acute COVID-19.

The genes are TRBV28 and TRBJ2-1, with D unresolved. The CDR3 runs 14 residues. Trimming cost V 4 bases and J 8 bases, with 15 bases left between them. Germline CDR1 and CDR2: MDHEN and SYDVKM. The CDR3 DNA reads as TGTGCCAGCAGTTCCCCTCGCTTGGGCGATGAGCAGTTCTTC. Protein: CASSSPRLGDEQFF.

The chain recombines TRBV27 with TRBJ1-1; weak D call: TRBD1 (6 bases). There are 14 residues in the CDR3. Germline V gene sequence: CDR1 MNHEY, CDR2 SMNVEV (reference sequence). The germline V and J ends were trimmed by 5 bases and 3 bases, with 13 bases remaining between them. The chain's CDR3 is CASSEQGTYTEAFF. CDR3 sequence (DNA): TGTGCCAGCAGTGAACAGGGTACGTACACTGAAGCTTTCTTT.

This clone came up once. The V call is TRBV30, the J call TRBJ2-7; 9 nucleotides match TRBD1. Germline V lookup: CDR1 GTSNPN, CDR2 SVGIG (reference sequence). The CDR3 consists of 14 residues. V shed 1 base, J shed 7 bases, and the junction held 8 bases outside the gene matches. The CDR3 bases are TGTGCCTGGAGTGGAGGGACAGGGCTTAGGGAGCAGTACTTC. This gives the protein CAWSGGTGLREQYF.

The chain combines TRBV2 with TRBJ1-5; D is unresolved. Germline V CDR1 and CDR2: SNHLY, FYNNEI. V dropped 6 bases and J dropped 1 base, with 13 bases sitting between them. This CDR3 has 15 amino acids. The chain's CDR3 is CASRGGWSSNQPQHF. In nucleotides, the CDR3 is TGTGCCAGCAGGGGCGGGTGGTCGAGCAATCAGCCCCAGCATTTT.

This CDR3 reads CASSFGNQPQHF. The CDR3 DNA follows: TGTGCCAGCAGCTTCGGTAATCAGCCCCAGCATTTT. The rearrangement joins TRBV21-1 to TRBJ1-5. TRBV21-1 corresponds to a pseudogene. The CDR3 sequence is 12 residues long.